This T cell receptor (beta chain) was sequenced in a study of T cell repertoires in cytomegalovirus infection. About the study: Used in the study were CMV epitopes, some recently identified and HLA-C-restricted, others well-studied and HLA-B-restricted. Both CMV infection and a matching HLA type were indicated by public TCR beta signatures.

This CDR3 is 12 amino acids long. CDR1 and CDR2 (germline): SGHNT, YYREEE (reference sequence). Trimming took 7 bases from V and 7 from J, leaving 14 bases between them. TCRdb fed the reads into MiXCR, producing one record per CDR3 protein. The sample contains approximately 990,000 distinct CDR3 sequences, about a third of which appear only once. Whole-study results and caveats: HLA-C-restricted CMV-specific TCR beta clonotypes prevailed in the ex vivo response.

A word on this clonotype: Its target is not known.

This specimen was cultured CD8+ T cells from PBMCs, taken from culture after CMV antigen stimulation. The sequence derives from a human donor in good health (CMV status not recorded). Some clones in this sample may be carry-over from other donors' samples. The V and J genes are TRBV5-4 and TRBJ1-1; no clear D gene. The CDR3 spells CASPDREDEAFF. The CDR3 DNA reads TGTGCCAGCCCGGACCGGGAGGATGAAGCTTTCTTT.